One sample yielded the 21 T cell receptor beta chains listed below, sequenced in a study of identical twins. One entry per CDR3 protein results from TCRdb running MiXCR on the 5' RACE reads. The sample carries roughly 1.6 million distinct CDR3 sequences, about 30% recorded once. Material for sequencing was cord blood. The origin of the receptors is a newborn girl in good health.

The chain links TRBV21-1 to TRBJ2-3; TRBD2 is taken as the D call from the table, unchecked against the DNA. TRBV21-1 counts as a pseudogene. This CDR3 spans 18 amino acids. CDR3 sequence reads: CASSRVASGGPATDTQYF. CDR3 coding DNA: TGTGCCAGCAGCAGAGTTGCTAGCGGGGGGCCAGCCACAGATACGCAGTATTTT.

The chain has TRBV6-5 and TRBJ1-4, with unresolved D. The CDR3 is 12 amino acids. The germline V gene encodes CDR1 MNHEY and CDR2 SVGAGI. The V end lost 6 bases, the J end lost 8 bases, and 10 bases lay between the germline ends. CDR3 residues: CASSHAMEKLFF. The CDR3 DNA is TGTGCCAGCAGCCACGCTATGGAAAAACTGTTTTTT.

This clonotype was picked up many times. One end of the junction is discordant with germline, which a read error may explain. The V and J genes are TRBV5-1 and TRBJ2-3, with 9 bases identical to TRBD2. Per germline, CDR1 SGHRS and CDR2 YFSETQ. This CDR3 region has 14 residues. CDR3 protein: CASSLAGAGDTQYF. The CDR3 DNA follows: TGTGCCAGCAGTTTAGCGGGAGCGGGAGATACGCAGTATTTT.

This clonotype was seen a few times. J is TRBJ2-2 and V is TRBV6-5; D remains ambiguous. The CDR3 runs 16 residues. V dropped 2 bases and J dropped 2 bases, with 12 bases sitting between them. The germline CDR1 and CDR2 sequences are MNHEY and SVGAGI. The DNA for the CDR3 is TGTGCCAGCAGTTACGTGAAGAGGAGCAACACCGGGGAGCTGTTTTTT. Its protein product is CASSYVKRSNTGELFF.

In its sample, this clonotype was seen a few times. The V and J genes are TRBV6-1 and TRBJ2-3, with D hard to call. Trimming removed 2 bases at V and 1 base at J, with 7 bases between. CDR3 length equals 14 residues. Germline CDR1 and CDR2: MNHNS and SASEGT. The CDR3 coding sequence is TGTGCCAGCAGTGAAACGGGCCGCACAGATACGCAGTATTTT. It is translated as CASSETGRTDTQYF.

This chain links TRBV19 with TRBJ2-4; D gene unclear. Per germline, CDR1 LNHDA and CDR2 SQIVND (reference sequence). The CDR3 has 15 amino acids. The V end lost 5 bases, the J end lost 1 base, and 12 bases lay between the germline ends. DNA of the CDR3: TGTGCCAGTAGTGACCCACTCCGGGCCAAAAACATTCAGTACTTC. Protein sequence: CASSDPLRAKNIQYF.

This clonotype was counted between two and nine times. This chain links TRBV29-1 with TRBJ1-2; 8 bases fit TRBD1. Germline V gene data show CDR1 as SQVTM and CDR2 as ANQGSEA. CDR3 size: 13 residues. V shed 7 bases and J 4 bases; nucleotides not matched to a gene: 8. In DNA form, the CDR3 reads TGCAGCGCCGAAGGTGGACAGGGCTATGGCTACACCTTC. Its protein product is CSAEGGQGYGYTF.

The chain combines TRBV5-1 with TRBJ1-1; D gene uncertain. Germline loops: CDR1 SGHRS, CDR2 YFSETQ. V was pared by 0 bases and J by 0 bases, with 12 bases between. The CDR3 covers 16 residues. CDR3 loop: CASSLAGQRMNTEAFF. In DNA form, the CDR3 reads TGCGCCAGCAGCTTGGCCGGGCAGAGGATGAACACTGAAGCTTTCTTT.

This clonotype came up a few times. This chain links TRBV20-1 with TRBJ1-5, with D possibly matching TRBD1 (6 bases). The V end lost 5 bases, the J end lost 7 bases, and 12 bases lay between the germline ends. The CDR3 totals 12 residues. Per germline, CDR1 DFQATT and CDR2 SNEGSKA (reference sequence). As DNA, the CDR3 is TGCAGTGCTTTTACAGGGCGCCAGCCCCAGCATTTT. Its translation is CSAFTGRQPQHF.

This clonotype appeared a few times. The chain recombines TRBV2 with TRBJ2-7; the D gene is possibly TRBD2 (5 bases). Per germline, CDR1 SNHLY and CDR2 FYNNEI. V was cut by 6 bases and J by 1 base, with 10 bases left in between. This CDR3 region has 13 residues. CDR3 amino acids: CASRASKSYEQYF. The CDR3 bases are TGTGCCAGCAGGGCTAGCAAGTCCTACGAGCAGTACTTC.

This clonotype was counted only a few times. The chain employs TRBV3-1 and TRBJ1-5, with D hard to call. Germline CDR1 is LGHDT and CDR2 is YNNKEL (reference sequence). Trimming removed 0 bases at V and 5 bases at J, with 5 bases between. The CDR3 is made up of 13 amino acids. CDR3 bases: TGTGCCAGCAGCCAAGAGGGGTATCAGCCCCAGCATTTT. Amino acid sequence: CASSQEGYQPQHF.

The J gene is TRBJ2-5, the V gene TRBV4-1; TRBD2 agrees at 12 bases. The CDR3 is 18 amino acids. Trimming took 4 bases from V and 11 from J; bases not matched to a gene: 20. Germline assignment: CDR1 MGHRA and CDR2 YSYEKL. CDR3 loop: CASSPTATSGRRPNEQYF. CDR3 in DNA: TGCGCCAGCAGCCCCACCGCGACTAGCGGGAGAAGACCCAATGAGCAGTACTTC.

A note on this clonotype: A much larger clone is a single base away; this may be a read error. The J gene is TRBJ2-5, the V gene TRBV12-3 or TRBV12-4; D is perhaps TRBD1 or TRBD2 (5 bases each). The J call could be wrong; TRBJ2-7 is a better fit for the DNA end. The CDR3 covers 15 residues. The CDR3 spells CASSSQGRPTYEQYF. The CDR3 coding sequence is TGTGCCAGCAGTTCGCAGGGACGTCCTACCTACGAGCAGTACTTC.

The CDR3 region is CASSLEGFTEAFF. In nucleotides, the CDR3 is TGCGCCAGCAGCTTGGAAGGGTTCACTGAAGCTTTCTTT. The chain employs TRBV5-1 and TRBJ1-1; D not certain. Germline V gene lookup returns CDR1 SGHRS and CDR2 YFSETQ. The V gene lost 0 bases and the J gene lost 4 bases, with 7 bases spanning the gap. The CDR3 runs 13 residues.

This sequence joins TRBV20-1 and TRBJ2-7; 8 nucleotides line up with TRBD2. The J call is uncertain, as TRBJ2-5 better fits the DNA end. Germline CDR1 is DFQATT and CDR2 is SNEGSKA (reference sequence). This CDR3 is 15 amino acids long. The CDR3 region is CSARSGGPDGETQYF. For the CDR3, the DNA is TGCAGTGCTAGATCGGGAGGGCCTGACGGGGAGACCCAGTACTTC.

The chain is built from TRBV20-1 and TRBJ2-5; 9 bases line up with TRBD2. Germline V gene data show CDR1 as DFQATT and CDR2 as SNEGSKA (reference sequence). The CDR3 extends over 14 amino acids. Trimming cost V 2 bases and J 2 bases; bases outside gene matches: 3. In DNA, the CDR3 is TGCAGTGCTAGACGGGCGGGAGGGCAAGAGACCCAGTACTTC. Its translation is CSARRAGGQETQYF.

The chain employs TRBV2 and TRBJ2-3; 9 positions agree with TRBD2. The V and J ends lost 1 base and 6 bases, in that order; junction bases with no gene match: 2. CDR1 is SNHLY, CDR2 FYNNEI, per germline. The CDR3 covers 14 residues. Written as DNA, the CDR3 is TGTGCCAGCAGTGAAGGGCGGGGGGGGGATACGCAGTATTTT. Amino acids: CASSEGRGGDTQYF.

This chain joins TRBV20-1 and TRBJ2-4, with D perhaps TRBD1 (6 bases). The end of the DNA fits TRBJ2-7 better, so the J call may be wrong. The CDR3 is 15 residues long. Germline CDR1 is DFQATT and CDR2 is SNEGSKA (reference sequence). CDR3 sequence: CSARGLRGVGYEQYF. The CDR3 nucleotides are TGCAGTGCTAGAGGCCTCAGGGGTGTTGGGTACGAGCAGTACTTC.

This clonotype has only a few counts. The V gene is TRBV7-2, the J gene TRBJ2-4; D might be TRBD1 (5 bases). The V gene lost 3 bases and the J gene lost 6 bases, with 15 bases spanning the gap. Germline values: CDR1 SGHTA, CDR2 FQGNSA. The CDR3 spans 15 residues. DNA of the CDR3: TGTGCCAGCAGCTTGGCTCAGGGCAGTCGAAACATTCAGTACTTC. This gives the protein CASSLAQGSRNIQYF.

Notes on this clonotype: A much larger clone is a single base away; this may be a read error. The chain recombines TRBV7-9 with TRBJ1-6; D not certain. Germline assignment: CDR1 SEHNR and CDR2 FQNEAQ (reference sequence). The CDR3 runs 12 residues. CDR3 nucleotides: TGTGCCAGCAGCTCAGGAGATTCATCCCTCCACTTT. Translation gives CASSSGDSSLHF.

This sequence joins TRBV20-1 and TRBJ2-1; D gene uncertain. Germline-derived CDR1 and CDR2 are DFQATT and SNEGSKA (reference sequence). V shed 6 bases and J shed 10 bases, with 10 bases lying between them. CDR3 length equals 10 residues. The CDR3 DNA reads TGCAGTGCCCGCACGGAAGAGCAGTTCTTC. It encodes CSARTEEQFF.